This T cell receptor (beta chain) was observed in a study of T cells after yellow fever vaccination. TCRdb redid the calling of the 5' RACE reads with MiXCR, one entry per CDR3 protein. The data show 550,000 to 750,000 distinct CDR3 sequences, about 14% seen once. The V and J ends lost 3 bases and 3 bases respectively, with 20 bases between them. The CDR3 contains 18 residues. CDR1 is LGHNA and CDR2 is YSLEER in the germline V gene. The chain links TRBV4-3 to TRBJ1-4; D is ambiguous. This receptor was taken from a man aged 25 to 45 who received the YFV17D yellow fever vaccine. The sequences come from PBMCs, collected on the day of the yellow fever booster vaccination. The CDR3 is CASSHLIGGEAANEKLFF. The CDR3 region has the DNA TGCGCCAGCAGCCACCTCATCGGCGGGGAGGCAGCTAATGAAAAACTGTTTTTT.